The present T cell receptor (beta chain) was sequenced within a study of blood T cell repertoires in COVID-19. About the research overall: Spain, Italy and the United States supplied samples that represented acute and convalescent COVID-19.

TCRdb's table, derived via immunoSEQ multiplex PCR, lists solely in-frame clones and lacks some. The sample holds approximately 330,000 clones, 80% to 90% seen once. This CDR3 spans 15 amino acids. Germline-derived CDR1 and CDR2 are LGHNA and YNFKEQ. With 4 bases clipped from V and 1 base from J, the junction kept 6 bases outside the gene matches. This clone was found a few times. The receptor's source is a man aged 25-45 years with COVID-19, enrolled during active disease. The V gene is TRBV4-2, the J gene TRBJ2-7; the match to TRBD2 covers 8 bases. The sequencing input was peripheral blood. CDR3: CASSPGLAGSYEQYF. The CDR3 DNA reads TGTGCCAGCAGCCCCGGTCTAGCGGGTTCCTACGAGCAGTACTTC.